A single sample is the source of the 17 T cell receptor beta chains below, sequenced in a study of cytomegalovirus exposure and HLA in healthy donors. The PCR used 60 Vbeta and 13 Jbeta primers. Produced via immunoSEQ multiplex PCR; TCRdb's table is partial and in-frame only. This sample yields roughly 92,000 clones, of which around 80% are seen a single time; about 30% belongs to the top ten. The sample consisted of PBMCs. Source of these receptors: a man aged 50-59 years in good health and CMV-seropositive.

This chain uses TRBV4-3 with TRBJ1-1; D gene unclear. Germline values: CDR1 LGHNA, CDR2 YSLEER. V was pared by 0 bases and J by 4 bases, with 6 bases between. The CDR3 loop spans 13 amino acids. Written as DNA, the CDR3 is TGCGCCAGCAGCCAAGATTGGAGCACTGAAGCTTTCTTT. Encoded protein: CASSQDWSTEAFF.

The rearrangement uses TRBV19 and TRBJ2-2; 12 nucleotides match TRBD2. V dropped 5 bases and J dropped 4; count of bases not matched to a gene: 11. CDR3 size: 18 residues. Per germline, CDR1 LNHDA and CDR2 SQIVND (reference sequence). As DNA, the CDR3 is TGTGCCAGTAGTTTTGGACTAGCGGGATTAGGGAGCACCGGGGAGCTGTTTTTT. This sequence encodes CASSFGLAGLGSTGELFF.

The J gene is TRBJ2-5, the V gene TRBV20-1; D remains unclear. Germline CDR1 is DFQATT and CDR2 is SNEGSKA (reference sequence). The length of the CDR3 is 11 residues. Trimming pared 6 bases from V and 4 bases from J, leaving 9 bases between. The CDR3 reads CSAPITETQYF. CDR3 nucleotides: TGCAGTGCGCCTATTACAGAGACCCAGTACTTC.

V usage is TRBV6-5 and J usage is TRBJ1-1; D unclear. The CDR3 has 14 residues. The germline V gene has CDR1 MNHEY and CDR2 SVGAGI. V was cut by 5 bases and J by 5 bases, with 15 bases left in between. The CDR3 sequence: CASSELGVLTEAFF. The DNA for the CDR3 is TGTGCCAGCAGTGAACTAGGCGTCCTGACTGAAGCTTTCTTT.

The gene calls are TRBV7-9 and TRBJ2-3; 7 bases fit TRBD2. V dropped 5 bases and J dropped 1; count of bases not matched to a gene: 3. CDR3 length: 14 residues. Germline loops: CDR1 SEHNR, CDR2 FQNEAQ (reference sequence). The CDR3 sequence is CASSLSGGTDTQYF. The DNA of the CDR3 is TGTGCCAGCAGCCTCAGCGGGGGCACAGATACGCAGTATTTT.

The rearrangement links TRBV29-1 to TRBJ2-7, with 7 bases matching TRBD2. V shed 6 bases, J shed 2 bases, and the junction held 4 bases outside the gene matches. The CDR3 has 12 residues. Germline V gene data show CDR1 as SQVTM and CDR2 as ANQGSEA. The CDR3 loop reads CSVAGTTYEQYF. CDR3 sequence (DNA): TGCAGCGTAGCCGGGACTACCTACGAGCAGTACTTC.

This chain uses TRBV7-9 with TRBJ2-1; 13 bases fit TRBD2. Germline CDR1 SEHNR, CDR2 FQNEAQ (reference sequence). The V and J ends lost 5 bases and 5 bases, in that order; junction bases with no gene match: 3. The CDR3 sequence is 15 residues long. The CDR3 loop is CASSPGLAGHNEQFF. CDR3 nucleotide sequence: TGTGCCAGCAGCCCGGGACTAGCGGGACACAATGAGCAGTTCTTC. The complete variable domain, with remaining parts taken from reference TRBV7-9 and TRBJ2-1, reads DTGVSQNPRHKITKRGQNVTFRCDPISEHNRLYWYRQTLGQGPEFLTYFQNEAQLEKSRLLSDRFSAERPKGSFSTLEIQRTEQGDSAMYLCASSPGLAGHNEQFFGPGTRLTVL.

V and J are TRBV6-1 and TRBJ1-6, with D hard to call. V was trimmed by 3 bases and J by 7 bases, leaving 7 bases between them. Germline V gene data show CDR1 as MNHNS and CDR2 as SASEGT. This CDR3 spans 13 amino acids. The CDR3 is CASSEGVNSPLHF. CDR3 nucleotide sequence: TGTGCCAGCAGTGAGGGCGTAAATTCACCCCTCCACTTT.

This clone was seen only once. The CDR3 coding sequence is TGTGCCAGTAGTCCCAACAGGGAGTTACTCCCAGATACGCAGTATTTT. Protein product: CASSPNRELLPDTQYF. The chain couples TRBV19 to TRBJ2-3, with D perhaps matching TRBD1 (6 bases). The CDR3 is 16 residues long. CDR1 LNHDA and CDR2 SQIVND come from the germline V gene (reference sequence). V gave up 5 bases and J gave up 4 bases, with 19 bases separating them.

This clone was found a few times. V gene TRBV11-2 combines with J gene TRBJ1-3, with unresolved D. CDR1 is SGHAT and CDR2 is FQNNGV in the germline V gene. V was cut by 5 bases and J by 4 bases, with 6 bases left in between. This CDR3 is built from 12 residues. CDR3 bases: TGTGCCAGCAGCCCCGAGGGAAACACCATATATTTT. Protein product: CASSPEGNTIYF.

The chain links TRBV6-1 to TRBJ2-7; 13 bases are a match to TRBD2. Germline CDR1 and CDR2: MNHNS and SASEGT. J lost 3 bases, V lost 2 bases, and 10 bases had no gene match. The CDR3 extends over 18 amino acids. The CDR3 sequence: CASSEPRTSGGGYYEQYF. The CDR3 DNA is TGTGCCAGCAGTGAACCGAGGACTAGCGGGGGAGGTTACTACGAGCAGTACTTC.

The V gene is TRBV6-6, the J gene TRBJ2-7; 10 nucleotides agree with TRBD2. V was pared by 6 bases and J by 3 bases, with 11 bases of the junction left unmatched. Germline CDR1 reads MNHNY; CDR2 reads SVGAGI (reference sequence). CDR3 length equals 16 residues. The CDR3: CASSLTPSGSRYEQYF. CDR3 sequence (DNA): TGTGCCAGCAGCCTAACCCCTAGCGGGAGTCGCTACGAGCAGTACTTC.

The gene calls are TRBV2 and TRBJ1-1; 8 nucleotides line up with TRBD1. The CDR3 contains 14 residues. The junction had 7 bases not matched to a gene; V was cut back by 7 bases and J by 3 bases. Germline V gene sequence: CDR1 SNHLY, CDR2 FYNNEI. CDR3 region: CASNQGAGYTEAFF. In DNA form, the CDR3 reads TGTGCCAGCAACCAGGGGGCTGGGTACACTGAAGCTTTCTTT.

This rearrangement joins TRBV5-4 to TRBJ1-5, with TRBD1 as a possible D gene (5 bases). This CDR3 is built from 15 residues. Looked up from germline, CDR1 is SGHNT and CDR2 is YYREEE (reference sequence). The V and J ends lost 2 bases and 5 bases respectively, with 14 bases between them. DNA of the CDR3: TGTGCCAGCAGCTTAGCCCCAGGGTTGGATCAGCCCCAGCATTTT. This codes for CASSLAPGLDQPQHF.

The V and J genes are TRBV4-2 and TRBJ2-2; D remains ambiguous. V was trimmed by 1 base and J by 0 bases, leaving 9 bases between them. The V gene's germline CDR1 is LGHNA and CDR2 YNFKEQ. CDR3 length equals 16 residues. CDR3 nucleotide sequence: TGTGCCAGCAGCCAAGGGGCAGCAGCGAACACCGGGGAGCTGTTTTTT. Protein product: CASSQGAAANTGELFF.

This clone occurred a few times. V is TRBV7-6 and J is TRBJ2-7; TRBD1 aligns across 9 bases. CDR3 length: 14 amino acids. V trimming: 4 bases; J trimming: 3 bases; junction bases outside the gene matches: 4. Germline-derived CDR1 and CDR2 are SGHVS and FNYEAQ. The CDR3 sequence: CASSSPGQGYEQYF. CDR3 sequence (DNA): TGTGCCAGCAGCTCGCCGGGACAGGGCTACGAGCAGTACTTC.

The chain combines TRBV7-2 with TRBJ2-5; 8 nucleotides match TRBD2. Per germline, CDR1 SGHTA and CDR2 FQGNSA. The CDR3 length is 15 residues. Trimming cost V 5 bases and J 5 bases; bases outside gene matches: 10. The CDR3 sequence is CASSRESGGGETQYF. The CDR3 nucleotides read TGTGCCAGCAGCCGTGAAAGCGGGGGAGGGGAGACCCAGTACTTC.